The T cell receptor (beta chain) under discussion was sequenced for a study of early T cells in non-severe SARS-CoV-2 infection. General study findings and limits: Anti-spike CD8 responses were favored in VDJdb matching, and private and CD4 specificities were missed.

The CDR3 runs to 16 residues. V was shortened by 1 base and J by 6 bases, with 15 bases between the two germline ends. Looked up from germline, CDR1 is SGHNT and CDR2 is YENEEA. This clonotype was counted ten times or more. The antigen remains unidentified. Via MiXCR, TCRdb re-called the 5' RACE reads, giving one row per CDR3 protein. The table has under 65,000 distinct CDR3 sequences, around 13% seen once. Specimen: whole blood. The chain links TRBV11-3 to TRBJ2-2; D might be TRBD1 or TRBD2, each matching 7 bases. The source of this sequence is an adult who was a healthcare worker with PCR-confirmed SARS-CoV-2 infection or an uninfected control (not recorded which). The CDR3 sequence: CASSLGPAGGAGELFF. CDR3 coding DNA: TGTGCCAGCAGCTTAGGTCCCGCAGGGGGGGCCGGGGAGCTGTTTTTT.